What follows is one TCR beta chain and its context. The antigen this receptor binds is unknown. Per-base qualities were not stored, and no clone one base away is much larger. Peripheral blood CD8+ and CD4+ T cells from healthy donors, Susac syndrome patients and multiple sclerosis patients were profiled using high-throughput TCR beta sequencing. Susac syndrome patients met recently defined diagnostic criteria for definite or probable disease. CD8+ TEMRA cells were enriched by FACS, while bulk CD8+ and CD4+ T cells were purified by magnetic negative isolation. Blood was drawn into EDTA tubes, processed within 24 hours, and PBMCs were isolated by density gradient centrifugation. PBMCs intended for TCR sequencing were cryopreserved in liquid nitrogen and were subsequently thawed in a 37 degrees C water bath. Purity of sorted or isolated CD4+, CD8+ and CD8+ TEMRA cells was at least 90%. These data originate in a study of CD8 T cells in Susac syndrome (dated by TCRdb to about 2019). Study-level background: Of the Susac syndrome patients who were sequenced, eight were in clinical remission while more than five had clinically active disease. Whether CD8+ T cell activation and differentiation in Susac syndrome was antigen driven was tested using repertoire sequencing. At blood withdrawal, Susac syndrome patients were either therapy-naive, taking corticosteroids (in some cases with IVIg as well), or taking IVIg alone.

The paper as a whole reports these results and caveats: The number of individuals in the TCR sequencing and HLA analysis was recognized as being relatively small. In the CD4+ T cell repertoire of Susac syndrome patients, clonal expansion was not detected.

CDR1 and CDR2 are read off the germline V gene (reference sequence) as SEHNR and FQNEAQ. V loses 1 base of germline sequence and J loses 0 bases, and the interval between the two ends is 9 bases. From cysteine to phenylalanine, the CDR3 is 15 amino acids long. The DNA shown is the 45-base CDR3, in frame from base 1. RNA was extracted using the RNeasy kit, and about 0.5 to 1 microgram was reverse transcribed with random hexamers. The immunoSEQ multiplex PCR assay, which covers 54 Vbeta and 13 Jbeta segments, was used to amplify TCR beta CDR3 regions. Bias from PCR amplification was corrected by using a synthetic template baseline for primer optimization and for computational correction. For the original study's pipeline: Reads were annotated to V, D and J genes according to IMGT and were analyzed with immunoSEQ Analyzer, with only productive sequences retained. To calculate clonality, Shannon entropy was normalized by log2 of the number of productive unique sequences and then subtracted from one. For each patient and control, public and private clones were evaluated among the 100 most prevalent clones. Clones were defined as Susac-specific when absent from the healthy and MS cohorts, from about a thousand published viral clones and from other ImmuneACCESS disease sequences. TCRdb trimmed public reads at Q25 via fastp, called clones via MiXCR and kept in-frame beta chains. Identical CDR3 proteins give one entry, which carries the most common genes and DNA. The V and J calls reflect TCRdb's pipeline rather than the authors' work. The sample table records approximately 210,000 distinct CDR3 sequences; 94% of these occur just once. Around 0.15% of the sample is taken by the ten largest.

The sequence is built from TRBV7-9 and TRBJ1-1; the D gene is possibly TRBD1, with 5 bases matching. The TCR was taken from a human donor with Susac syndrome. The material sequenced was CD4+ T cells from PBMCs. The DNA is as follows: TGTGCCAGCAGCTTAGAACAGGTGATGAACACTGAAGCTTTCTTT. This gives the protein CASSLEQVMNTEAFF.